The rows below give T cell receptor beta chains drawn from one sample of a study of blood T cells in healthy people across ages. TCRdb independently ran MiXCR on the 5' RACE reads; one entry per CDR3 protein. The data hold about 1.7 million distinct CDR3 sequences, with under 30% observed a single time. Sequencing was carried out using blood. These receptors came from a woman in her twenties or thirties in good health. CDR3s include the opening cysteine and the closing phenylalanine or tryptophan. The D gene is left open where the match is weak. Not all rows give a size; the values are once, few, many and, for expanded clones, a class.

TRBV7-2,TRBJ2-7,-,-,TGTGCCAGCAGAAGGGGTGCCTACAATGAGCAGTACTTC,CASRRGAYNEQYF
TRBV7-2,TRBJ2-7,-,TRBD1,TGTGCCAGCACCCGGGGGACAGGGGCTCTATACGAGCAGTACTTC,CASTRGTGALYEQYF
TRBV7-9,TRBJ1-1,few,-,TGTGCCAGCAGCCTGACAGGCCAAAACACTGAAGCTTTCTTT,CASSLTGQNTEAFF
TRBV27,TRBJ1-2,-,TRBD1,TGTGCCAGCAGCCAGACAGGGGGCGCGGGTGGCTACACCTTC,CASSQTGGAGGYTF
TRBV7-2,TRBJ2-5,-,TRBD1,TGTGCCAGCAGCCCCGGACAGGACGAGCGGTACTTC,CASSPGQDERYF
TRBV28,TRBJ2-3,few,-,TGTGCCAGCAGTTCCGGGGGGCGGGATACGCAGTATTTT,CASSSGGRDTQYF
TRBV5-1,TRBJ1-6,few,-,TGCACCAGCAGGCCGGGCCTCGAAGATCCCCTCCACTTT,CTSRPGLEDPLHF
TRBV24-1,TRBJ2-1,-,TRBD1,TGTGCCACCAGTGATTCCGGGACAGGGGCCTACAATGAGCAGTTCTTC,CATSDSGTGAYNEQFF
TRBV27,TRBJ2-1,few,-,TGTGCCAGCAGAAGTGGCGGCGCGCGCAATGAGCAGTTCTTC,CASRSGGARNEQFF
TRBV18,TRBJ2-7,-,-,TGTGCCAGCTCACCAAGACAGGCGAAACTGTACAATGAGCAGTACTTC,CASSPRQAKLYNEQYF
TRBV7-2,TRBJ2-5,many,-,TGTGCCAGCAGCTTAGGCAGGGCGATGGAGACCCAGTACTTC,CASSLGRAMETQYF
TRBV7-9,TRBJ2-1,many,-,TGTGCCAGCAGCTTAAGTGCTGAGCAGTTCTTC,CASSLSAEQFF
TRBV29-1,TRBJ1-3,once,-,TGCAGCGTTTGGGACGGATCCCTCTCTGGAAACACCATATATTTT,CSVWDGSLSGNTIYF
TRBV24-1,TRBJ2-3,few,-,TGTGCCACCAGTAGCGGAGGTGCAGATACGCAGTATTTT,CATSSGGADTQYF
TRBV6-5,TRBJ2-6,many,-,TGTGCCAGCAGTCTATCACAGAACTCTGGGGCCAACGTCCTGACTTTC,CASSLSQNSGANVLTF
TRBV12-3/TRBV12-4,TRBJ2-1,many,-,TGTGCCAGCAGGCAGTCAGTGAAGGATGAGCAGTTCTTC,CASRQSVKDEQFF
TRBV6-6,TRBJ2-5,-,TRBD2,TGTGCCAGCAGTAAAGGGCCGGGGGGGGCTGAAGAGACCCAGTACTTC,CASSKGPGGAEETQYF
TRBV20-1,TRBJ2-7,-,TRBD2,TGCAGTGCCCCCCTGCGGGGGAGGGCCGAGCAGTACTTC,CSAPLRGRAEQYF
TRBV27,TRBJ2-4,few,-,TGTGCCAGCAGTTTATCGTTGACTGTGCTTCTAGCCAAAAACATTCAGTACTTC,CASSLSLTVLLAKNIQYF
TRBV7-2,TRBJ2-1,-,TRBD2,TGTGCCAGCAGCCTCGGGCGGGGGGGCCAAGAGCAGTTCTTC,CASSLGRGGQEQFF
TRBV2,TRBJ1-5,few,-,TGTGCCAGCAGTCCCGGACCGGGTCGGCCCCAGCATTTT,CASSPGPGRPQHF
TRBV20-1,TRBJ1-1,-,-,TGCAGTGCTAGAGATGCCGCGGCATCGGCGATAAACACTGAAGCTTTCTTT,CSARDAAASAINTEAFF
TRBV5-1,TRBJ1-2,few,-,TGCGCCAGCAGCTTGGTTCCTCCGGGGGGTAGGACGGAAGATGGCTACACCTTC,CASSLVPPGGRTEDGYTF
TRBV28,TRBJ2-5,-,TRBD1,TGTGCCAGCAGTCTCCCGGGGACAGGCCTGACCCAGTACTTC,CASSLPGTGLTQYF
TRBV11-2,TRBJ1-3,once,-,TGTGCCAGCAGCTTAGGCCCTCGGGGTAGAGGAAACACCATATATTTT,CASSLGPRGRGNTIYF
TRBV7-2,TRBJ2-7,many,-,TGTGCCAGCAGCTTAATGCGCGAGCAGTACTTC,CASSLMREQYF
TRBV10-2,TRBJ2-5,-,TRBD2,TGCGCCAGCAAGCCAGCTAGCGGAGACAATGAGCAGTACTTC,CASKPASGDNEQYF
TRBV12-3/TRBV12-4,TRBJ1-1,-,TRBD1,TGTGCCAGCAGTCGACAGGGGGCTATGAACACTGAAGCTTTCTTT,CASSRQGAMNTEAFF
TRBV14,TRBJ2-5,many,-,TGTGCCAGCAGCCAAGGAAGCGAGACCCAGTACTTC,CASSQGSETQYF
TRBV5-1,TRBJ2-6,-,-,TGCGCCAGCAGCAGGGACCCCCCGGGGTCTGGGGCCAACGTCCTGACTTTC,CASSRDPPGSGANVLTF
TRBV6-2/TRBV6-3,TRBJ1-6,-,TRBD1,TGTGCCAGCAGGCAACCCACCGACAGGGCCAGCTCCTATAATTCATCCCTCCACTTT,CASRQPTDRASSYNSSLHF
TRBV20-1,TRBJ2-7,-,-,TGCAGTGCTCAAGGTCGAGGCGGCGATAGCTCCTACGAGCAGTACTTC,CSAQGRGGDSSYEQYF
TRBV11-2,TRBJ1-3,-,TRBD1,TGTGCCAGCAGCTTATACAGGGGCTCTGGAAACACCATATATTTT,CASSLYRGSGNTIYF
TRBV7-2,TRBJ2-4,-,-,TGTGCCAGCAGCTTAGCGGAGTCTACCAAAAACATTCAGTACTTC,CASSLAESTKNIQYF
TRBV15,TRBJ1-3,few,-,TGTGCCACCAGCAGAGACGTTGGAGGTGGAAACACCATATATTTT,CATSRDVGGGNTIYF
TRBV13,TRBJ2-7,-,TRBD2,TGTGCCAGCAGCGCTAGCGGGAGCTTCGAGCAGTACTTC,CASSASGSFEQYF
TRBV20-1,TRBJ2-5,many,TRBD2,TGCAGTGCCAACATTGGCCTAGCGGGGTGGGGAGAGACCCAGTACTTC,CSANIGLAGWGETQYF
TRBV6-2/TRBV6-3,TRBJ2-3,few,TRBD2,TGTGCCAGCAGTTACCCAGCGGGAGCCATCACAGATACGCAGTATTTT,CASSYPAGAITDTQYF
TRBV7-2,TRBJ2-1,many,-,TGTGCCAGCAGCTTAACGTGGAGCTCCTACAATGAGCAGTTCTTC,CASSLTWSSYNEQFF
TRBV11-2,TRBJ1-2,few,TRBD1,TGTGCCAGCAGCCAGACAGGGACTGGCTACACCTTC,CASSQTGTGYTF